A single sample is the source of the 13 T cell receptor beta chains below, sequenced in a study of glioma-infiltrating T cells. Using RNA template, CDR3s of TCR alpha and beta were amplified with iRepertoire arm-PCR. From the multiplex PCR reads, TCRdb called clonotypes with MiXCR, one entry per CDR3 protein. The sample has a few hundred thousand distinct CDR3 sequences; roughly 41% are singletons. The specimen sequenced was glioma tissue, nonneoplastic brain tissue, or PBMCs (not recorded which). The receptors come from a human donor with low-grade glioma or glioblastoma, undergoing nonglioma brain surgery, or in good health (not recorded which).

The table lists this clonotype with a few counts. V usage is TRBV4-3 and J usage is TRBJ2-7; D gene ambiguous. Germline assignment: CDR1 LGHNA and CDR2 YSLEER. The CDR3 is made up of 14 amino acids. Trimming pared 4 bases from V and 1 base from J, leaving 11 bases between. Written as DNA, the CDR3 is TGCGCCAGCAGCCCCTCTTGGCGGTCCTACGAGCAGTACTTC. Translation: CASSPSWRSYEQYF.

The rearrangement joins TRBV6-2 or TRBV6-3 to TRBJ2-7; 11 bases fit TRBD2. Germline CDR1 MNHEY, CDR2 SVGEGT. J lost 1 base, V lost 6 bases, and 2 bases had no gene match. The CDR3 is 14 amino acids. The CDR3 bases are TGTGCCAGCAGCATAGCGGGAGGGTCCTACGAGCAGTACTTC. Translating it yields CASSIAGGSYEQYF.

A few counts support this clonotype. The chain links TRBV5-1 to TRBJ1-1; D is perhaps TRBD1 (6 bases). The V gene's germline CDR1 is SGHRS and CDR2 YFSETQ. Trimming removed 4 bases from V and 5 bases from J, with 18 bases in between. CDR3 length equals 15 residues. CDR3 sequence: CASSPQSTGGTEAFF. The CDR3 DNA reads as TGCGCCAGCAGCCCTCAATCGACAGGAGGAACTGAAGCTTTCTTT.

The chain carries TRBV9 and TRBJ2-3; no definite D call. V lost 4 bases and J 2 bases, leaving 5 bases between the germline ends. This CDR3 has 12 amino acids. The germline CDR1 and CDR2 sequences are SGDLS and YYNGEE. This CDR3 reads CASSTYTDTQYF. CDR3 nucleotides: TGTGCCAGCAGCACCTACACAGATACGCAGTATTTT.

This clonotype showed up many times. The chain links TRBV28 to TRBJ1-2, with 8 bases that match TRBD1. In germline, CDR1 is MDHEN, CDR2 SYDVKM. J lost 4 bases, V lost 5 bases, and 12 bases had no gene match. The CDR3 consists of 16 residues. The CDR3 loop is CASSPYRGTGVYGYTF. CDR3 DNA sequence: TGTGCCAGCAGTCCATATAGGGGGACAGGAGTCTATGGCTACACCTTC.

To note about this clonotype: An end of the junction does not agree with germline; a read error may underlie this. The genes are TRBV20-1 and TRBJ1-2; possible D gene TRBD1, 5 bases. The CDR3 sequence is 15 residues long. Germline V gene data show CDR1 as DFQATT and CDR2 as SNEGSKA (reference sequence). CDR3 sequence reads: CSPFGGSGHQDGYIF. Written as DNA, the CDR3 is TGCAGTCCCTTTGGGGGTTCAGGACACCAGGATGGCTACATCTTC.

In the case of this clonotype: A read error may produce the germline difference seen at one junction end. The rearrangement uses TRBV28 and TRBJ2-3, with D perhaps matching TRBD1 (7 bases). Germline values: CDR1 MDHEN, CDR2 SYDVKM. The CDR3 runs to 18 residues. CDR3 nucleotide sequence: TGTGCCAGCAGCCATCAGACGTCGACATTCCGGGGGACAGATACGCAGTGTTTT. It encodes CASSHQTSTFRGTDTQCF.

This clonotype was seen ten or more times. The chain combines TRBV27 with TRBJ2-7; D is uncertain. The V gene lost 1 base and the J gene lost 1 base, with 5 bases spanning the gap. Germline CDR1 is MNHEY and CDR2 is SMNVEV (reference sequence). CDR3 length: 13 amino acids. DNA for the CDR3: TGTGCCAGCAGTTTATTCGGTTCCTACGAGCAGTACTTC. Protein: CASSLFGSYEQYF.

The sample holds a few counts of this clonotype. Being one base from a much bigger clone, this may be a read error. CDR3 protein: CANSEALRGGPQHF. In DNA, the CDR3 is TGTGCCAACAGTGAAGCGCTTCGTGGGGGACCCCAGCATTTT. The V call is TRBV2, the J call TRBJ1-5, with D tentatively TRBD1 (5 bases). The CDR3 loop spans 14 amino acids. Germline V gene data show CDR1 as SNHLY and CDR2 as FYNNEI.

The sample holds many counts of this clonotype. The rearrangement joins TRBV28 to TRBJ2-7; TRBD2 matches at 7 bases. Per germline, CDR1 MDHEN and CDR2 SYDVKM. CDR3 length equals 16 residues. V lost 2 bases to trimming and J lost 0 bases; unmatched junction nucleotides: 7. The CDR3 nucleotides are TGTGCCAGCAGTTTACCGCGGACTAGAAGCTCCTACGAGCAGTACTTC. Translated, it gives CASSLPRTRSSYEQYF.

This clonotype was picked up one time. This chain uses TRBV5-4 with TRBJ2-7; D is possibly TRBD1 (6 bases). Trimming left V 4 bases short and J 2 bases short, with 19 bases between. Germline-derived CDR1 and CDR2 are SGHNT and YYREEE (reference sequence). This CDR3 comprises 16 residues. CDR3 DNA sequence: TGTGCCAGCAGCGACCCCGAGAGACAGGTGGCCTACGAGCAGTACTTC. It codes for CASSDPERQVAYEQYF.

The chain couples TRBV28 to TRBJ2-3, with TRBD1 matching 11 bases. The germline CDR1 and CDR2 sequences are MDHEN and SYDVKM. The length of the CDR3 is 17 residues. V shed 5 bases, J shed 1 base, and the junction held 8 bases outside the gene matches. CDR3 sequence: CASSPGQGAPGTDTQYF. The CDR3 DNA reads TGTGCCAGCAGTCCAGGACAGGGGGCGCCGGGCACAGATACGCAGTATTTT.

This chain links TRBV10-3 with TRBJ2-7; D is possibly TRBD2 (5 bases). Germline V gene sequence: CDR1 ENHRY, CDR2 SYGVKD. The CDR3 consists of 14 residues. V shed 2 bases and J shed 2 bases, with 10 bases lying between them. The DNA of the CDR3 is TGTGCCATCAGTGAGCCCGGAGGAGCCTACGAGCAGTACTTC. As protein: CAISEPGGAYEQYF.